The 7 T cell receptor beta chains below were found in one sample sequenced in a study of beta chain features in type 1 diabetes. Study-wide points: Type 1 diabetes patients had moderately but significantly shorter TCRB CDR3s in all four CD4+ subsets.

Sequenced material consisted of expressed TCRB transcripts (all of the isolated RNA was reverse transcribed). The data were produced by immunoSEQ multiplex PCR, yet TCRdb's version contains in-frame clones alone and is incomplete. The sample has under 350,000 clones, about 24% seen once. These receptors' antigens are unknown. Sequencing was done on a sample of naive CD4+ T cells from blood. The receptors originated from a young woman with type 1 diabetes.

The DNA of the CDR3 is TGTGCCATCAGGGCCCGGGACAGGGGGCACAATGAGCAGTTCTTC. This encodes CAIRARDRGHNEQFF. V is TRBV28 and J is TRBJ2-1, with TRBD1 identical over 12 bases. The CDR3 is 15 amino acids. V shed 10 bases and J 5 bases; nucleotides not matched to a gene: 9. Germline loops: CDR1 MDHEN, CDR2 SYDVKM.

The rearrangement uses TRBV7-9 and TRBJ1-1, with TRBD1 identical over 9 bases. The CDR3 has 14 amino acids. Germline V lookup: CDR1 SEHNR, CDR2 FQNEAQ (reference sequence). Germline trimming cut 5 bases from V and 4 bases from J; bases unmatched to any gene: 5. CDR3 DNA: TGTGCCAGCAGCGGACAGGGGACTATCACTGAAGCTTTCTTT. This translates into CASSGQGTITEAFF.

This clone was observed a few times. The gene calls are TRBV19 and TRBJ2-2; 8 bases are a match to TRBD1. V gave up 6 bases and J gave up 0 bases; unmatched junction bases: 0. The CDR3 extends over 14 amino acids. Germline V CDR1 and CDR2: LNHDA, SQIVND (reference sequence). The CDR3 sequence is CASRQGANTGELFF. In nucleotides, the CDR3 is TGTGCCAGTAGACAGGGGGCGAACACCGGGGAGCTGTTTTTT.

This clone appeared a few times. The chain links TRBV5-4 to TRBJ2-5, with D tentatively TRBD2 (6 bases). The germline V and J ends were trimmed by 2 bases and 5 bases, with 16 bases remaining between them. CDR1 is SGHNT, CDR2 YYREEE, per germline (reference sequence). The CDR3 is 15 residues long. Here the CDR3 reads CASSFLAGSGETQYF. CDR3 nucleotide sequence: TGTGCCAGCAGCTTCCTCGCGGGGTCGGGGGAGACCCAGTACTTC.

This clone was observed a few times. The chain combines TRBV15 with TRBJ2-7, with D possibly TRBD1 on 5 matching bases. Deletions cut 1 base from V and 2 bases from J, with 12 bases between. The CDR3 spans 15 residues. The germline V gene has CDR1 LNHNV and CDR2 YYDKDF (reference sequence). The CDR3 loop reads CATSRGPGSTYEQYF. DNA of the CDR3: TGTGCCACCAGCAGAGGTCCAGGGTCTACCTACGAGCAGTACTTC.

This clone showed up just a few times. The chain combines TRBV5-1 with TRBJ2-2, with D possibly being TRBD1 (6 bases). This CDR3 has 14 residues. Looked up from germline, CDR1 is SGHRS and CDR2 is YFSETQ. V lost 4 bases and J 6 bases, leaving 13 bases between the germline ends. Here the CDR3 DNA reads TGCGCCAGCAGCACAGGACAGATTTCCGGGGAGCTGTTTTTT. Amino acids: CASSTGQISGELFF.

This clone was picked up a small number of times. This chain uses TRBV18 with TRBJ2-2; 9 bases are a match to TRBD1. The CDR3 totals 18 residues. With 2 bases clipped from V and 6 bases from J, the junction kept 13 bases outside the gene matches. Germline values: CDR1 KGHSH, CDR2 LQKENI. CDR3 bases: TGTGCCAGCTCACCATTGGGGACAGGGCTCGGCGGATCCGGGGAGCTGTTTTTT. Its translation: CASSPLGTGLGGSGELFF.